Listed below are T cell receptor beta chains from one sample, sequenced in a study of blood T cell repertoires in COVID-19. Some clones are missing from TCRdb's copy, which holds only in-frame ones; the method was immunoSEQ multiplex PCR. Among tens of thousands of clones, about 89% were seen once, and the ten largest hold less than 15%. The sequencing sample was made of peripheral blood. The receptors come from a man between 70 and 80 years old with active COVID-19. The CDR3 runs from the conserved cysteine through the conserved F or W. A D gene is named only where the DNA matches it firmly.

d_call j_call v_call cdr3_nt cdr3_aa
TRBD1 TRBJ2-7 TRBV5-6 TGTGCCAGCAGCTGGGACGGGACAGGGTTTTCGGAGCAGTACTTC CASSWDGTGFSEQYF
. TRBJ1-3 TRBV7-3 TGTGCCAGCAGCTTAACGGGGGGTTATGGAAACACCATATATTTT CASSLTGGYGNTIYF
. TRBJ2-2 TRBV7-3 TGTGCCAGCGCCGCCGGGGTGAACACCGGGGAGCTGTTTTTT CASAAGVNTGELFF
. TRBJ1-4 TRBV5-4 TGTGCCAGCAGCCCGACAGGCGTTGGTGAAAAACTGTTTTTT CASSPTGVGEKLFF
TRBD1 TRBJ1-5 TRBV5-8 TGTGCCAGCAGCTTGGGCAGGGGGTACAGGCAGCCCCAGCATTTT CASSLGRGYRQPQHF
TRBD1 TRBJ2-1 TRBV19 TGTGCCAGTAGTTCATCGACAGGGAACTCCTACAATGAGCAGTTCTTC CASSSSTGNSYNEQFF
. TRBJ1-2 TRBV5-6 TGTGCCAGCAGCTTGATTTGGGGGGGCGAGAAAGATGGCTACACCTTC CASSLIWGGEKDGYTF
TRBD2 TRBJ2-3 TRBV10-3 TGTGCCATCAGGACGGGAGGGGCAGATACGCAGTATTTT CAIRTGGADTQYF
TRBD1 TRBJ2-7 TRBV5-6 TGTGCCAGCAGCTTGCGTGGGCAGGGGGCGGAGTGGCAGTACTTC CASSLRGQGAEWQYF
TRBD1 TRBJ2-1 TRBV11-1 TGTGCCAGCAGCCAGGACAGGGGAGAGTTCTTC CASSQDRGEFF
TRBD1 TRBJ2-7 TRBV5-6 TGTGCCAGCAGCGACCGGGACAGGGGCCCCTACGAGCAGTACTTC CASSDRDRGPYEQYF
. TRBJ1-1 TRBV6-5 TGTGCCAGCAGTTACCAGGGGTCGACTGAAGCTTTCTTT CASSYQGSTEAFF
TRBD2 TRBJ2-1 TRBV4-1 TGCGCCAGCAGCCGCCCGGGACTAGCAAATGAGCAGTTCTTC CASSRPGLANEQFF
TRBD1 TRBJ2-1 TRBV5-1 TGCGCCAGCAGCTTGGGGGACAGGCTCAATGAGCAGTTCTTC CASSLGDRLNEQFF
TRBD1 TRBJ1-6 TRBV2 TGTGCCAGCAGTGTAGGGACAGGGGGAAATTCACCCCTCCACTTT CASSVGTGGNSPLHF
. TRBJ1-1 TRBV2 TGTGCCAGCAGGGCGCGAATCGACGCGACAGGAGAAGCTTTCTTT CASRARIDATGEAFF
. TRBJ2-7 TRBV3-1/TRBV3-2 TGTGCCAGCAGCCAAGGAACCCCCAGCGTACCCTACGAGCAGTACTTC CASSQGTPSVPYEQYF
TRBD2 TRBJ2-1 TRBV5-6 TGTGCCAGCAGCGCACGGGGGGGAGACTACAATGAGCAGTTCTTC CASSARGGDYNEQFF
. TRBJ2-3 TRBV20-1 TGCAGTGCTAGTCCGACTAGCACAGATACGCAGTATTTT CSASPTSTDTQYF
. TRBJ1-1 TRBV18 TGTGCCAGCTCACCACCACACAGGGCTAACACTGAAGCTTTCTTT CASSPPHRANTEAFF
TRBD2 TRBJ2-5 TRBV10-3 TGTGCCATCAGCCTAGCGGAGACAGAGACCCAGTACTTC CAISLAETETQYF
TRBD2 TRBJ2-1 TRBV18 TGTGCCAGCTCACCATCTGACTCCCCGGGGGGAGAGCAGTTCTTC CASSPSDSPGGEQFF
TRBD1 TRBJ1-1 TRBV11-2 TGTGCCAGCAGCGAGACAGGGAGGAACACTGAAGCTTTCTTT CASSETGRNTEAFF
. TRBJ2-3 TRBV5-1 TGCGCCAGCAGCTTGGCCGCAGGGCTTAGCACAGATACGCAGTATTTT CASSLAAGLSTDTQYF
TRBD1 TRBJ1-2 TRBV24-1 TGTGCCACCAGTGATTTGACAGGGGTTGGCTACACCTTC CATSDLTGVGYTF
TRBD2 TRBJ2-3 TRBV27 TGTGCCAGCAGTTCCAGAACGACTAGCGGGTTCCTCGATACGCAGTATTTT CASSSRTTSGFLDTQYF